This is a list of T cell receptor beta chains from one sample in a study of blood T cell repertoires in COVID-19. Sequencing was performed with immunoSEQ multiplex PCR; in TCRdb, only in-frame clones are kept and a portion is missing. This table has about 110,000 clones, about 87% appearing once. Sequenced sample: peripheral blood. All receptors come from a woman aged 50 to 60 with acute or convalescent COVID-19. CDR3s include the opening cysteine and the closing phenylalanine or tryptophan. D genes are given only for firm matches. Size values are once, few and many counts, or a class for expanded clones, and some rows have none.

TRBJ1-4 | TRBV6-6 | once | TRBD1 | CASSWTGEEKLFF | TGTGCCAGCTCTTGGACAGGGGAGGAAAAACTGTTTTTT
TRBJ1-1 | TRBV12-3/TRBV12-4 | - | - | CASSLSYTEAFF | TGTGCCAGCAGTTTAAGCTACACTGAAGCTTTCTTT
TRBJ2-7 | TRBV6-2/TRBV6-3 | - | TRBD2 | CASSDPSGGFYEQYF | TGTGCCAGCAGTGACCCTAGCGGGGGCTTCTACGAGCAGTACTTC
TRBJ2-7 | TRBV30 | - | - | CAWRHQVSYEQYF | TGTGCCTGGAGACATCAGGTCTCCTACGAGCAGTACTTC
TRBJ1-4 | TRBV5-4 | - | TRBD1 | CASSHTGGGTNEKLFF | TGTGCCAGCAGCCACACAGGGGGCGGGACTAATGAAAAACTGTTTTTT
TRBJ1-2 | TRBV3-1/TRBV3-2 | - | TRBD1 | CASSHTGTGDKHKGYTF | TGTGCCAGCAGCCACACCGGGACAGGGGATAAGCATAAGGGCTACACCTTC
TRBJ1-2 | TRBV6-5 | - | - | CASSQGVTGYTF | TGTGCCAGCAGCCAAGGGGTGACTGGCTACACCTTC
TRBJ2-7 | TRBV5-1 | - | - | CASSPQVAVSYEQYF | TGCGCCAGCAGCCCCCAGGTGGCCGTGTCCTACGAGCAGTACTTC
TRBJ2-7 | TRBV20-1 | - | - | CSASKPLPPYEQYF | TGCAGTGCTAGTAAGCCCCTACCCCCCTACGAGCAGTACTTC
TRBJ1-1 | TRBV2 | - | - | CASSEGSTALNTEAFF | TGTGCCAGCAGTGAGGGATCGACAGCATTGAACACTGAAGCTTTCTTT
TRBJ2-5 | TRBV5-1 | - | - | CASSPLDNPGTQYF | TGCGCCAGCAGCCCGCTGGACAACCCCGGGACCCAGTACTTC
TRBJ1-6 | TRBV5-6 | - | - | CASSLTGLYNSPLHF | TGTGCCAGCAGCTTGACAGGGTTGTATAATTCACCCCTCCACTTT
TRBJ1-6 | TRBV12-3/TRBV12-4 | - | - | CASSFERSPLHF | TGTGCCAGCAGTTTCGAGAGGTCACCCCTCCACTTT
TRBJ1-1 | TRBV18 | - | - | CASSPSLGNTEAFF | TGTGCCAGCTCGCCGTCCCTAGGGAACACTGAAGCTTTCTTT
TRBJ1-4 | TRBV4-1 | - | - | CASSQEVTATNEKLFF | TGCGCCAGCAGCCAAGAAGTTACAGCAACTAATGAAAAACTGTTTTTT
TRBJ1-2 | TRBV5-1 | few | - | CASMDSTNYGYTF | TGCGCCAGCATGGACAGCACGAACTATGGCTACACCTTC
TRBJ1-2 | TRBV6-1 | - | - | CASSEQENYGYTF | TGTGCCAGCAGTGAACAGGAAAACTATGGCTACACCTTC
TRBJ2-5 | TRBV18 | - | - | CASCRAQGETQYF | TGTGCCAGCTGCAGGGCTCAAGGGGAGACCCAGTACTTC
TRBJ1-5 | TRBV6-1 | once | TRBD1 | CASSEWRDRLIANQPQHF | TGTGCCAGCAGTGAATGGAGGGACAGATTAATAGCCAATCAGCCCCAGCATTTT
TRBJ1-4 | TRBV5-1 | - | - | CASSLSSTNEKLFF | TGCGCCAGCAGCTTGTCATCAACTAATGAAAAACTGTTTTTT
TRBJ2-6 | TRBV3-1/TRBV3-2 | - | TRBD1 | CASSLRQGTGANVLTF | TGTGCCAGCAGCCTCAGACAGGGTACTGGGGCCAACGTCCTGACTTTC
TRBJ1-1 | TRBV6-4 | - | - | CASRRQVDTEAFF | TGTGCCAGCCGTAGACAGGTTGACACTGAAGCTTTCTTT
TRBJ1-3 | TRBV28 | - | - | CASSFRGGVTIYF | TGTGCCAGCAGTTTCCGGGGGGGGGTCACCATATATTTT
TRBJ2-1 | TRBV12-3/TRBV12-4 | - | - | CASSPQVYNEQFF | TGTGCCAGCAGTCCACAGGTCTACAATGAGCAGTTCTTC